One sample yielded the 31 T cell receptor beta chains listed below, sequenced in a study of cytomegalovirus exposure and HLA in healthy donors. The PCR made use of 60 Vbeta and 13 Jbeta primers. Only in-frame clones appear in the TCRdb table, and some are missing; sequencing was by immunoSEQ multiplex PCR. This table holds approximately 220,000 clones, less than 80% found once. The source material was PBMCs. The receptors stem from a girl aged 2-10 years in good health and CMV-seronegative.

The chain employs TRBV5-6 and TRBJ2-1, with D maybe TRBD1 (5 bases). Looked up from germline, CDR1 is SGHDT and CDR2 is YYEEEE. V was trimmed by 0 bases and J by 8 bases, leaving 9 bases between them. The CDR3 runs to 13 residues. CDR3 loop: CASSLVVGDEQFF. CDR3 nucleotide sequence: TGTGCCAGCAGCTTGGTGGTAGGGGATGAGCAGTTCTTC.

The chain employs TRBV4-1 and TRBJ1-5; D is unclear. The CDR3 is 16 amino acids. V was trimmed by 0 bases and J by 4 bases, leaving 13 bases between them. Germline loops: CDR1 MGHRA, CDR2 YSYEKL. This CDR3 reads CASSQEGRQLNQPQHF. CDR3 DNA: TGCGCCAGCAGCCAAGAGGGCCGGCAGTTGAATCAGCCCCAGCATTTT.

The V and J genes are TRBV6-1 and TRBJ2-3; 9 bases align to TRBD1. The ends lost 5 bases at V and 3 bases at J; junction bases unmatched: 6. This CDR3 contains 15 residues. Germline CDR1 and CDR2: MNHNS and SASEGT. The CDR3 DNA reads as TGTGCCAGCAGTTTGACAGGGGGGAGTACAGATACGCAGTATTTT. This codes for CASSLTGGSTDTQYF.

The gene calls are TRBV5-1 and TRBJ2-3; 9 positions agree with TRBD1. The ends lost 3 bases at V and 5 bases at J; junction bases unmatched: 7. The CDR3 has 15 amino acids. CDR1 and CDR2 (germline): SGHRS, YFSETQ. The chain's CDR3 is CASSWLGGQGDTQYF. The CDR3, as DNA: TGCGCCAGCAGCTGGCTCGGGGGACAGGGAGATACGCAGTATTTT.

In this sample, this clone turned up a few times. The CDR3 loop reads CASSFDRLGYTF. Here the CDR3 DNA reads TGTGCCAGCAGCTTTGACAGGCTCGGCTACACCTTC. The chain recombines TRBV7-8 with TRBJ1-2, with D tentatively TRBD1 (6 bases). The CDR3 consists of 12 residues. Trimming removed 3 bases at V and 8 bases at J, with 10 bases between. Germline lookup yields CDR1 SGHVS and CDR2 FQNEAQ.

V gene TRBV27 combines with J gene TRBJ1-2, with D hard to call. Trimming took off 4 bases at V and 7 bases at J, with 10 bases between the two ends. This CDR3 is built from 12 residues. CDR1 MNHEY and CDR2 SMNVEV come from the germline V gene (reference sequence). CDR3 protein: CASSSGKGGYTF. The CDR3 nucleotides are TGTGCCAGCAGTTCGGGGAAAGGTGGCTACACCTTC.

CDR3 loop: CASSTGSLSWTEAFF. CDR3 coding DNA: TGTGCCAGCAGTACAGGGTCTTTATCCTGGACTGAAGCTTTCTTT. The chain employs TRBV5-6 and TRBJ1-1; D might be TRBD1 (6 bases). Trimming pared 5 bases from V and 5 bases from J, leaving 19 bases between. The CDR3 is 15 amino acids. The germline CDR1 and CDR2 sequences are SGHDT and YYEEEE.

The chain is built from TRBV11-2 and TRBJ2-7; 10 bases are a match to TRBD2. This CDR3 has 18 residues. Germline-derived CDR1 and CDR2 are SGHAT and FQNNGV. With 2 bases clipped from V and 3 bases from J, the junction kept 13 bases outside the gene matches. CDR3 coding DNA: TGTGCCAGCAGCTTACTAGCGGGAGAGGTACTGGGGGTCTACGAGCAGTACTTC. Translating it yields CASSLLAGEVLGVYEQYF.

The chain is built from TRBV9 and TRBJ2-7, with TRBD1 matching over 9 bases. CDR1 and CDR2 (germline): SGDLS, YYNGEE. The CDR3 runs 14 residues. V lost 3 bases, J lost 2 bases, and 3 bases stayed unmatched. The CDR3 region is CASSEQGATYEQYF. CDR3 nucleotides: TGTGCCAGCAGCGAACAGGGGGCAACCTACGAGCAGTACTTC.

The chain is built from TRBV10-3 and TRBJ2-1; 14 nucleotides match TRBD2. The CDR3 is made up of 13 amino acids. V shed 9 bases, J shed 14 bases, and the junction held 9 bases outside the gene matches. Germline V gives CDR1 ENHRY, CDR2 SYGVKD. The CDR3 protein is CAIFSGTSGSEFF. The CDR3 DNA sequence: TGTGCCATTTTCTCCGGGACTAGCGGGAGTGAGTTCTTC.

This clone was counted once. The chain joins TRBV9 to TRBJ1-4; TRBD1 agrees at 11 bases. CDR1 and CDR2 (germline): SGDLS, YYNGEE. V lost 3 bases to trimming and J lost 8 bases; unmatched junction nucleotides: 3. The length of the CDR3 is 14 residues. CDR3 in amino acids: CASSADRGPEKLFF. The CDR3 region has the DNA TGTGCCAGCAGCGCGGACAGGGGGCCAGAAAAACTGTTTTTT. Using reference TRBV9 and TRBJ1-4 for the parts outside the CDR3, the full variable domain is DSGVTQTPKHLITATGQRVTLRCSPRSGDLSVYWYQQSLDQGLQFLIQYYNGEERAKGNILERFSAQQFPDLHSELNLSSLELGDSALYFCASSADRGPEKLFFGSGTQLSVL.

V is TRBV29-1 and J is TRBJ2-2, with D possibly being TRBD1 (6 bases). This CDR3 is built from 14 residues. Germline values: CDR1 SQVTM, CDR2 ANQGSEA. V gave up 7 bases and J gave up 2 bases, with 14 bases separating them. DNA of the CDR3: TGCAGCGCACAGGGATGGCTCAACACCGGGGAGCTGTTTTTT. Encoded protein: CSAQGWLNTGELFF.

The chain recombines TRBV7-2 with TRBJ2-6, with D maybe TRBD2 (5 bases). Germline loops: CDR1 SGHTA, CDR2 FQGNSA. Trimming removed 2 bases at V and 4 bases at J, with 12 bases between. The CDR3 sequence is 16 residues long. The CDR3 is CASSLMPGNGANVLTF. The CDR3 DNA reads as TGTGCCAGCAGCTTAATGCCGGGGAACGGGGCCAACGTCCTGACTTTC.

V usage is TRBV5-4 and J usage is TRBJ1-2; a possible D gene is TRBD1 (5 bases). The V gene's germline CDR1 is SGHNT and CDR2 YYREEE (reference sequence). The length of the CDR3 is 12 residues. V lost 4 bases to trimming and J lost 7 bases, with 11 bases between them. Here the CDR3 reads CASSTLGAGYTF. The CDR3 DNA reads TGTGCCAGCAGCACACTTGGGGCTGGCTACACCTTC.

CDR3 nucleotide sequence: TGCGCCAGCAGTGACAGTCTAGCGGGAGTCAATGAGCAGTTCTTC. Translated: CASSDSLAGVNEQFF. The V gene is TRBV10-1, the J gene TRBJ2-1, with 10 bases aligning to TRBD2. The length of the CDR3 is 15 residues. J was trimmed by 6 bases and V by 3 bases; bases with no gene match: 5. Germline CDR1 reads WNHNN; CDR2 reads SYGVQD (reference sequence).

The chain's CDR3 is CASSTYPVQGLLDEQYF. CDR3 nucleotides: TGTGCCAGTAGTACCTATCCAGTACAGGGATTGTTAGACGAGCAGTACTTC. The chain couples TRBV19 to TRBJ2-7; weak D call: TRBD1 (6 bases). The CDR3 spans 17 residues. Germline V CDR1 and CDR2: LNHDA, SQIVND (reference sequence). V was trimmed by 4 bases and J by 5 bases, leaving 24 bases between them. The entire variable domain, with the rest obtained from reference TRBV19 and TRBJ2-7, is as follows: DGGITQSPKYLFRKEGQNVTLSCEQNLNHDAMYWYRQDPGQGLRLIYYSQIVNDFQKGDIAEGYSVSREKKESFPLTVTSAQKNPTAFYLCASSTYPVQGLLDEQYFGPGTRLTVT.

V usage is TRBV5-1 and J usage is TRBJ1-4, with D unclear. CDR3 length equals 16 residues. V lost 0 bases and J 3 bases, leaving 12 bases between the germline ends. Germline CDR1 SGHRS, CDR2 YFSETQ. The CDR3 spells CASSLGTVTPNEKLFF. CDR3 nucleotide sequence: TGCGCCAGCAGCTTGGGAACAGTTACACCTAATGAAAAACTGTTTTTT.

CDR3 sequence (DNA): TGTGCCAGCAGTGAAGCGCTTTTTGGCGACAGGGTGGCCGGGGAGCTGTTTTTT. Translation: CASSEALFGDRVAGELFF. This chain links TRBV2 with TRBJ2-2; TRBD1 agrees at 7 bases. V shed 0 bases, J shed 6 bases, and the junction held 13 bases outside the gene matches. There are 18 residues in the CDR3. Looked up from germline, CDR1 is SNHLY and CDR2 is FYNNEI.

The rearrangement links TRBV2 to TRBJ2-1, with D perhaps TRBD1 (6 bases). Trimming took off 0 bases at V and 4 bases at J, with 10 bases between the two ends. Germline V gene data show CDR1 as SNHLY and CDR2 as FYNNEI. The CDR3 is 15 residues long. The CDR3 loop reads CASSEAGATYNEQFF. The CDR3 region has the DNA TGTGCCAGCAGTGAAGCGGGGGCTACATACAATGAGCAGTTCTTC.

V and J are TRBV5-1 and TRBJ2-1, with TRBD2 identical over 8 bases. The germline gives CDR1 SGHRS, CDR2 YFSETQ. The CDR3 consists of 16 residues. The J segment lost 4 bases and the V segment lost 4 bases, leaving 10 bases of the junction unmatched. Written as DNA, the CDR3 is TGCGCCAGCAGCCCCCTACAGCGGGAGTGGTACAATGAGCAGTTCTTC. This translates into CASSPLQREWYNEQFF.

This clone was seen just once. The V gene is TRBV14, the J gene TRBJ2-5; maybe TRBD1 (5 bases). V was shortened by 3 bases and J by 5 bases, with 16 bases between the two germline ends. This CDR3 has 15 amino acids. Per the germline V gene, CDR1 is SGHDN and CDR2 is FVKESK. CDR3 in DNA: TGTGCCAGCAGCCACCCAGGGTTTTTCATGGAGACCCAGTACTTC. Translated, it gives CASSHPGFFMETQYF. The entire variable domain, with the rest obtained from reference TRBV14 and TRBJ2-5, is as follows: EAGVTQFPSHSVIEKGQTVTLRCDPISGHDNLYWYRRVMGKEIKFLLHFVKESKQDESGMPNNRFLAERTGGTYSTLKVQPAELEDSGVYFCASSHPGFFMETQYFGPGTRLLVL.

The CDR3 coding sequence is TGTGCCAGCACCCAAAATCCCAGGGTCGCAAACACTGAAGCTTTCTTT. It encodes CASTQNPRVANTEAFF. The gene calls are TRBV6-6 and TRBJ1-1; a weak D match, TRBD1 (5 bases). Germline CDR1 is MNHNY and CDR2 is SVGAGI (reference sequence). V was shortened by 7 bases and J by 2 bases, with 20 bases between the two germline ends. The length of the CDR3 is 16 residues.

The J gene is TRBJ1-2, the V gene TRBV9; D gene uncertain. The V gene's germline CDR1 is SGDLS and CDR2 YYNGEE. The CDR3 has 17 amino acids. The V and J ends lost 0 bases and 0 bases respectively, with 15 bases between them. CDR3 nucleotides: TGTGCCAGCAGCGTAGGTGCAGTGGCAGAAGCTAACTATGGCTACACCTTC. Translating gives CASSVGAVAEANYGYTF.

The J gene is TRBJ1-1, the V gene TRBV29-1, with D uncertain. Germline V gives CDR1 SQVTM, CDR2 ANQGSEA. CDR3 length equals 12 residues. Deletions cut 7 bases from V and 3 bases from J, with 12 bases between. The CDR3 here is CSAAWQYTEAFF. The CDR3 bases are TGCAGCGCCGCCTGGCAGTACACTGAAGCTTTCTTT.

This chain joins TRBV7-8 and TRBJ1-2, with D unresolved. Germline V gives CDR1 SGHVS, CDR2 FQNEAQ. Trimming stripped 5 bases from V and 6 bases from J, with 19 bases between. The CDR3 runs to 15 residues. CDR3 DNA: TGTGCCAGCAGCGGTCCGGACCCGGGGATTAATGGCTACACCTTC. Translated: CASSGPDPGINGYTF.

This rearrangement joins TRBV5-4 to TRBJ2-7; 8 positions match TRBD2. Germline CDR1 reads SGHNT; CDR2 reads YYREEE (reference sequence). Trimming removed 4 bases from V and 3 bases from J; junction bases left unmatched: 9. CDR3 length equals 15 residues. The CDR3 DNA follows: TGTGCCAGCAGCCGAGATGGACTAGCCGACTACGAGCAGTACTTC. Encoded protein: CASSRDGLADYEQYF.

CDR3 in amino acids: CASRAGARTENTGELFF. CDR3 nucleotide sequence: TGCGCCAGCAGGGCGGGGGCGCGTACCGAGAACACCGGGGAGCTGTTTTTT. The chain couples TRBV5-1 to TRBJ2-2; tentatively, D is TRBD2 (7 bases). Germline CDR1 and CDR2: SGHRS and YFSETQ. V lost 5 bases and J 1 base, leaving 18 bases between the germline ends. The CDR3 totals 17 residues.

The V call is TRBV19, the J call TRBJ1-5; the D gene is possibly TRBD1 (6 bases). Germline V gene lookup returns CDR1 LNHDA and CDR2 SQIVND (reference sequence). This CDR3 has 14 residues. Trimming pared 11 bases from V and 4 bases from J, leaving 18 bases between. The chain's CDR3 is CASKPRTVNQPQHF. In nucleotides, the CDR3 is TGTGCCTCCAAACCAAGGACAGTTAATCAGCCCCAGCATTTT.

CDR3: CSVHTGGGYGYTF. The CDR3 coding sequence is TGCAGCGTCCATACAGGGGGCGGCTATGGCTACACCTTC. The V gene is TRBV29-1, the J gene TRBJ1-2; 9 bases are shared with TRBD1. Germline CDR1 is SQVTM and CDR2 is ANQGSEA. The CDR3 loop spans 13 amino acids. The ends lost 6 bases at V and 4 bases at J; junction bases unmatched: 6. Full variable domain (missing parts from reference TRBV29-1 and TRBJ1-2): SAVISQKPSRDICQRGTSLTIQCQVDSQVTMMFWYRQQPGQSLTLIATANQGSEATYESGFVIDKFPISRPNLTFSTLTVSNMSPEDSSIYLCSVHTGGGYGYTFGSGTRLTVV.

The chain uses TRBV7-9 and TRBJ2-5; TRBD2 matches 9 bases. Trimming took 3 bases from V and 0 from J; bases not matched to a gene: 8. The length of the CDR3 is 17 residues. The germline CDR1 and CDR2 sequences are SEHNR and FQNEAQ (reference sequence). CDR3 amino acids: CASSFSLAGAYQETQYF. In DNA form, the CDR3 reads TGTGCCAGCAGCTTTTCCTTAGCGGGAGCGTACCAAGAGACCCAGTACTTC.

This chain joins TRBV7-3 and TRBJ2-3, with TRBD2 matching 9 bases. Germline V lookup: CDR1 SGHTA, CDR2 FQGTGA. Unmatched junction bases numbered 2, after V lost 2 bases and J lost 2 bases. The CDR3 totals 15 residues. CDR3 in amino acids: CASSLGGGVTDTQYF. The CDR3 nucleotides are TGTGCCAGCAGCTTAGGCGGGGGGGTCACAGATACGCAGTATTTT.